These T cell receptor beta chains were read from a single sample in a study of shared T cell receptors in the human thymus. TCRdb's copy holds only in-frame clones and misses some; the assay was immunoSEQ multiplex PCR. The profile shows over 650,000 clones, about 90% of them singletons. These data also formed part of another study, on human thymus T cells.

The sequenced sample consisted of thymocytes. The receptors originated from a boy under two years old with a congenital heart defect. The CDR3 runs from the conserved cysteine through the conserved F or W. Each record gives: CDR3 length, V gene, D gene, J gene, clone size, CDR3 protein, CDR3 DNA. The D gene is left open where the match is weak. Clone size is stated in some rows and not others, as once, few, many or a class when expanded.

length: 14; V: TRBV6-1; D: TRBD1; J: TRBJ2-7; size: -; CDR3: CASHHPDRSYEQYF; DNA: TGTGCCAGCCATCACCCGGACAGGAGCTACGAGCAGTACTTC
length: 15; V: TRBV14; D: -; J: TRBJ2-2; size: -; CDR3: CASSRLGANTGELFF; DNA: TGTGCCAGCAGCAGGCTAGGGGCGAACACCGGGGAGCTGTTTTTT
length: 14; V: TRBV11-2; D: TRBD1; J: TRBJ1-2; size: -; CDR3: CASSLGQGADGYTF; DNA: TGTGCCAGCAGCTTAGGACAGGGGGCGGATGGCTACACCTTC
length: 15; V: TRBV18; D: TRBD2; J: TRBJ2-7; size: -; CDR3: CASSPKGGSSYEQYF; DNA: TGTGCCAGCTCACCTAAGGGAGGGAGTTCCTACGAGCAGTACTTC
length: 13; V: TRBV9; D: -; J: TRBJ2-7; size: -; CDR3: CASSVGVSYEQYF; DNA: TGTGCCAGCAGCGTAGGAGTCTCCTACGAGCAGTACTTC
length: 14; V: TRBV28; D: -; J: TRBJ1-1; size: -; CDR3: CASSLRLNNTEAFF; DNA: TGTGCCAGCAGTTTGCGGTTGAATAACACTGAAGCTTTCTTT
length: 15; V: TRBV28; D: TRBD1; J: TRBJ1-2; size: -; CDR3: CASNLDRAPNYGYTF; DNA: TGTGCCAGCAACTTAGACAGGGCCCCAAACTATGGCTACACCTTC
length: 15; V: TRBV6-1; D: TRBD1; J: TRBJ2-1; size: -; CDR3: CASIPRTGQNNEQFF; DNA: TGTGCCAGCATCCCCAGGACAGGTCAGAACAATGAGCAGTTCTTC
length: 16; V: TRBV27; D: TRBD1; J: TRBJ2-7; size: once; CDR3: CASTLNSGQAHLEQYF; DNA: TGTGCCAGCACTCTAAATTCCGGACAGGCCCACCTCGAGCAGTACTTC
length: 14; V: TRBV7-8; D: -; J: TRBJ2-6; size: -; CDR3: CASSLYNGANVLTF; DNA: TGTGCCAGCAGCCTTTATAATGGGGCCAACGTCCTGACTTTC
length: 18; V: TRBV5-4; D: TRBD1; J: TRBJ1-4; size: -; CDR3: CASSSSGTGEATNEKLFF; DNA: TGTGCCAGCAGCTCATCCGGGACAGGGGAAGCAACTAATGAAAAACTGTTTTTT
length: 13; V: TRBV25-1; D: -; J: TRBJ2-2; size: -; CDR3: CASSVSGTGELFF; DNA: TGTGCCAGCAGTGTTAGCGGCACCGGGGAGCTGTTTTTT
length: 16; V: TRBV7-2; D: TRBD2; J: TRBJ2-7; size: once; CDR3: CASSLTPGGVSYEQYF; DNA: TGTGCCAGCAGCTTAACGCCCGGGGGGGTCTCCTACGAGCAGTACTTC
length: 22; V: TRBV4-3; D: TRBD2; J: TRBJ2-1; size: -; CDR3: CASSQVRPPGLAGAVSYNEQFF; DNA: TGCGCCAGCAGCCAAGTTCGCCCCCCGGGACTAGCGGGAGCAGTCTCCTACAATGAGCAGTTCTTC
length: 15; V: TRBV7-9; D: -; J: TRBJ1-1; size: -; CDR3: CASREDRIWNTEAFF; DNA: TGTGCCAGCAGGGAGGACAGAATTTGGAACACTGAAGCTTTCTTT